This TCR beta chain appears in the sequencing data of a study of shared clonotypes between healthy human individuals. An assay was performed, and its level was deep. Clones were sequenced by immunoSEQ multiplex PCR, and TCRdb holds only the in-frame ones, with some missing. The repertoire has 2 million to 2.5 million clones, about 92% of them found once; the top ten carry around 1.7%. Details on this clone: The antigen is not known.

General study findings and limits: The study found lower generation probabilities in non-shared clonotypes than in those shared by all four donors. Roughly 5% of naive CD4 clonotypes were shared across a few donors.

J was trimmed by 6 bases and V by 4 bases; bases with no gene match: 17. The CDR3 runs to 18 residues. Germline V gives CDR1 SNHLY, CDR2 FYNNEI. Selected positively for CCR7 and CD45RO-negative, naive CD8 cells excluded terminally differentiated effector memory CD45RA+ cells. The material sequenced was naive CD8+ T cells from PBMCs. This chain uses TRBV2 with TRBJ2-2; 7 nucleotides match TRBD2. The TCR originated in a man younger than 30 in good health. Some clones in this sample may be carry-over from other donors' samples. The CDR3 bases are TGTGCCAGCAGTGGAGCGTGGTTGGCGGGAGCCTCCCCCGGGGAGCTGTTTTTT. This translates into CASSGAWLAGASPGELFF.